This T cell receptor beta chain stems from a study of OX40 agonist ivuxolimab in advanced cancers. Study-wide context: At approximately 80% male, the cohort had a mean age of about 60 years, ranging from roughly 20 to 85.

Study findings and constraints: It was not determined which antigens were specifically recognized by the peripheral T cells that had undergone clonal expansion.

Trimming at V came to 1 base and at J to 7 bases, leaving 14 bases not matched to a gene. The CDR3 is 18 residues long. Per the germline V gene, CDR1 is KGHSH and CDR2 is LQKENI. Assay: immunoSEQ multiplex PCR; the TCRdb copy retains only in-frame clones and omits some. The sample yields roughly 54,000 clones, around four fifths seen once. As concerns this clone: Its target is unknown.

This clonotype originated in an adult with an advanced solid tumor such as melanoma, head and neck, liver or kidney cancer. The chain links TRBV18 to TRBJ2-7, with 12 positions matching TRBD1. The sequencing used CD4+ or CD8+ T cells sorted from blood, collected in a trial of the OX40 agonist ivuxolimab. Written as DNA, the CDR3 is TGTGCCAGCTCACCACTATACAACCCGGGACAGGGGGCTTGGGAGCAGTACTTC. Its protein product is CASSPLYNPGQGAWEQYF.